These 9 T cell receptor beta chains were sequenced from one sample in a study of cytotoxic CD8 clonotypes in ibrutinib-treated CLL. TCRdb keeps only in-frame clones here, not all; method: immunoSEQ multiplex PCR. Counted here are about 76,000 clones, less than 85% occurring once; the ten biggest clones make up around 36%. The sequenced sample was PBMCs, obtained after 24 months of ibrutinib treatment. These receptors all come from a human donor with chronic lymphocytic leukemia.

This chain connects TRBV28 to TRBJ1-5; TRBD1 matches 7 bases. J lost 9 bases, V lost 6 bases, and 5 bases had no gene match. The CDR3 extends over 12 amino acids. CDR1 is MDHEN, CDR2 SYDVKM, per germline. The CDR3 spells CASRPGQAPQHF. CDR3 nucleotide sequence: TGTGCCAGCAGACCTGGACAGGCGCCCCAGCATTTT.

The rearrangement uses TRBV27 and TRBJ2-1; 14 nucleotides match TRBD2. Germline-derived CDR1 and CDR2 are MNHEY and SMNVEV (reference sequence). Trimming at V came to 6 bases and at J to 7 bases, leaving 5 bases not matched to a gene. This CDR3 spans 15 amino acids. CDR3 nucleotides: TGTGCCAGCAGAAAGGGACTAGCGGGAGTTAATGAGCAGTTCTTC. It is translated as CASRKGLAGVNEQFF.

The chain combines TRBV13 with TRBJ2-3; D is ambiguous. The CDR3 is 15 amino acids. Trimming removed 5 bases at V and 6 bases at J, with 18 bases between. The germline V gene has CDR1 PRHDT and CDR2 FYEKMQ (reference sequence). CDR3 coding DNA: TGTGCCAGCAGCCAACTGGGCCCTGTGGCCGATACGCAGTATTTT. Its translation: CASSQLGPVADTQYF.

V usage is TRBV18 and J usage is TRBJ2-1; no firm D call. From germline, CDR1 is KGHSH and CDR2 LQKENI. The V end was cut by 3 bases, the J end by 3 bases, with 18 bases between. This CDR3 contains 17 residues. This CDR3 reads CASSPHPPSQFYNEQFF. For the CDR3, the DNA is TGTGCCAGCTCACCCCATCCCCCGTCGCAATTCTACAATGAGCAGTTCTTC.

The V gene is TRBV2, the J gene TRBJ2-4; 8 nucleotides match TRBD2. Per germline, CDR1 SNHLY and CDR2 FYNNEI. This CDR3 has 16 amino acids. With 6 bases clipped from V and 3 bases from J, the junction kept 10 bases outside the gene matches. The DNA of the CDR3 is TGTGCCAGCAGCCTAAGGCGGGAGGTGGTCAAAAACATTCAGTACTTC. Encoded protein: CASSLRREVVKNIQYF.

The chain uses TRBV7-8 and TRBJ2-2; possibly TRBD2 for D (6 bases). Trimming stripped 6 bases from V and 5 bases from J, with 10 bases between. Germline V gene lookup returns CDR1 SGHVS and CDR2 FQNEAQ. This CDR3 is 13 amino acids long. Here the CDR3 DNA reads TGTGCCAGCAGACTAGCTCCGACCGGGGAGCTGTTTTTT. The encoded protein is CASRLAPTGELFF. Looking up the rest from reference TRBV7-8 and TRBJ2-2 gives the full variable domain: GAGVSQSPRYKVAKRGQDVALRCDPISGHVSLFWYQQALGQGPEFLTYFQNEAQLDKSGLPSDRFFAERPEGSVSTLKIQRTQQEDSAVYLCASRLAPTGELFFGEGSRLTVL.

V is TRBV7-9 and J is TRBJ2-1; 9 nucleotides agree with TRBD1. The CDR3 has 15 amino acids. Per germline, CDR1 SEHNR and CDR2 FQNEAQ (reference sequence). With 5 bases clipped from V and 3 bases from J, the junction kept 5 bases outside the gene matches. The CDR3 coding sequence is TGTGCCAGCAGCCGTACAGGGGGCGGCTACAATGAGCAGTTCTTC. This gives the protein CASSRTGGGYNEQFF.

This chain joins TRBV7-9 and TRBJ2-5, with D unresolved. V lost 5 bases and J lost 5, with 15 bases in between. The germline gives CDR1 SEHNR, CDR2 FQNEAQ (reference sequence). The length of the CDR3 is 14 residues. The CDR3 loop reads CASSPRDVWETQYF. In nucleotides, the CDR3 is TGTGCCAGCAGCCCGAGAGACGTATGGGAGACCCAGTACTTC.

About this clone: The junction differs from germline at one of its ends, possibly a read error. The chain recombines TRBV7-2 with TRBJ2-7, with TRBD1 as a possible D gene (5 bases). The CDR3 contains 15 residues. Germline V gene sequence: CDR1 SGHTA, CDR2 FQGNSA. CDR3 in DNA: TGTGCCAGCAGCTTGGGGCAATTCAAAGGCTACGGGCAGTACTTC. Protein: CASSLGQFKGYGQYF.